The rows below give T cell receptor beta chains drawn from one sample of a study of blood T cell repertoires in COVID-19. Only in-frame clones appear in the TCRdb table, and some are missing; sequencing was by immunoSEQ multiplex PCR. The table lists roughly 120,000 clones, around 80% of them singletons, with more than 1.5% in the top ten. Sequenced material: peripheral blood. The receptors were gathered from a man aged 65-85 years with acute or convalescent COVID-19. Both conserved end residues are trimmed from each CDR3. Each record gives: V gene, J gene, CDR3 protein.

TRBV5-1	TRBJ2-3	ASSPRGSTDTQY
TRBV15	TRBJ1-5	ATSRDSRDTANQPQH
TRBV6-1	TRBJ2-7	ASSEQGLYEQY
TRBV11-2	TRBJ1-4	ASSLDRGRGVSLF
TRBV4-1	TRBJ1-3	ASSPVEDRVSGNTIY
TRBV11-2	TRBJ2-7	ASSLGGSVGTGVYEQY
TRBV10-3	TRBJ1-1	AITRAGLNTEAF
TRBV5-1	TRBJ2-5	ASSLSSGGLETQY
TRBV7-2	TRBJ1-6	ASSLVRYNSPLH
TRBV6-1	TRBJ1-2	ASSEQGAWYGYT
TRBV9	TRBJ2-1	ASSVGTVENEQF
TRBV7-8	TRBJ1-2	ASSLPRDRAGNAGMNNYGYT
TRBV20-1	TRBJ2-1	SASWDNYNEQF
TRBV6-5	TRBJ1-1	ASSPGDRATEAF
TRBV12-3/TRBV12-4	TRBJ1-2	ASSKTENYGYT
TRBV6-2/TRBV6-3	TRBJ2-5	ASSPDRYQETQY
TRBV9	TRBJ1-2	ASSVSTGTVYGYT
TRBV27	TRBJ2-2	ASRRSGGNTGELF
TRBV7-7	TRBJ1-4	ASSSGQGTNEKLF
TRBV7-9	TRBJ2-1	ASSLGARGNEQF
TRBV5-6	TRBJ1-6	ASSSLQGSPLH
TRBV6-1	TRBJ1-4	ASSEGGGAYEKLF
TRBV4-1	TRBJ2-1	ASSQDRSQGAFNEQF
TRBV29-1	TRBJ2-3	SVELFGTQY
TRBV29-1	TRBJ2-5	SAQQGVSETQY
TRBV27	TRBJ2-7	ASSPRGRERNSYEQY
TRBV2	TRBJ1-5	ASSEYGAGNQPQH
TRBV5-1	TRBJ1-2	ASSLEISVGYT
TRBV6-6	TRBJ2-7	ASSPGGRRY
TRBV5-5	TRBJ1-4	ASSLTPGQSLNEKLF
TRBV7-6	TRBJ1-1	ASSHQGARDTEAF
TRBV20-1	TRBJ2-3	SASRGETDTQY
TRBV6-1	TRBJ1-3	ASSESQGRGNTIY
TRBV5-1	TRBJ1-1	ASSLGTGETEAF
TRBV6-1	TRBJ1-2	ASSEANSFSYGYT
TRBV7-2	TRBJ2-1	ASSLASGGLNEQF
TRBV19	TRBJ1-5	ASSAGQGYQPQH
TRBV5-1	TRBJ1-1	ASSFDRQGTEAF
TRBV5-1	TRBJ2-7	ASSLAQGARAEQY
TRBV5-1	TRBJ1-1	ASSAQPGGTEAF
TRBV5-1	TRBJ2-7	ASTEGSLGEQY
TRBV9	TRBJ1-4	ASSPPGGVEKLF
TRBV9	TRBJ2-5	ASSVSPGGEKTQY